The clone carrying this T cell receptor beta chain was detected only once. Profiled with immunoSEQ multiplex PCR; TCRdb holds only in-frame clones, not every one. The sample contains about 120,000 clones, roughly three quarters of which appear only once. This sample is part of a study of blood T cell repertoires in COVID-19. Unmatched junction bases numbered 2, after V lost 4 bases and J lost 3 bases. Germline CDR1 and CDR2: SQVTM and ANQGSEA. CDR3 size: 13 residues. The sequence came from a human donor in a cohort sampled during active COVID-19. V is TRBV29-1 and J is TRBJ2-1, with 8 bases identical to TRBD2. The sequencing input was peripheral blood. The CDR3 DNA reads TGCAGCGTTGGGCGGGGGGTCTACAATGAGCAGTTCTTC. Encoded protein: CSVGRGVYNEQFF.